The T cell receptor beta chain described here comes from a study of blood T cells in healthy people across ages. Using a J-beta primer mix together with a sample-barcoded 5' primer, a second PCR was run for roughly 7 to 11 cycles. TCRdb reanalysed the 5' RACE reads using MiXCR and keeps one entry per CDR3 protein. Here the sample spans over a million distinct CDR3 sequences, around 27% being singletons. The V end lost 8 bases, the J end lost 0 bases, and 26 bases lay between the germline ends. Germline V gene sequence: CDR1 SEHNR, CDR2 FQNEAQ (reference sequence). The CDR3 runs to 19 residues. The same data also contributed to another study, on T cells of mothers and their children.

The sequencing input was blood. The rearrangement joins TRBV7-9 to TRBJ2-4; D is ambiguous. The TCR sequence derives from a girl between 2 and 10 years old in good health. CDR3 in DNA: TGTGCCAGCTCCGCTACCAAGGACGAAGGCGCACTAGCCAAAAACATTCAGTACTTC. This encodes CASSATKDEGALAKNIQYF.